This T cell receptor beta chain was documented in a study of tumor-infiltrating lymphocytes in primary liver carcinoma (dated by TCRdb to 2015 to 2018). About the full investigation: Between late 2015 and early 2016, about 5 patients in China with histopathologically diagnosed primary liver carcinoma had their tumors surgically resected. Of the five patients (three men and two women, aged 30 to 69 years), four had hepatocellular carcinoma and one had combined HCC and intrahepatic cholangiocarcinoma. The tumors of the five patients were staged as T1-T3 N0M0, with maximum diameters ranging from roughly 4 to 11 cm. Repertoires from technical replicates were highly reproducible, with mean shared-clone rates roughly 0.87 and correlation coefficients above 0.95. Across five regions of each liver tumor, along with adjacent normal tissue and blood, the study brought together TCRbeta repertoire sequencing, expression microarrays and whole-exome sequencing. A total of 35 or so specimens from 5 patients went through TCRbeta repertoire sequencing, namely 25 tumor regions, 5 adjacent noncancerous liver tissues and 5 peripheral blood samples. Each sample produced about 3.5 to 7.13 million productive TCRbeta reads, and read depth showed no significant difference between tissue types.

General conclusions and limits of the study: Only 4 or 5 patients were included in the study, and the authors note that the findings should be validated in a larger study. A significantly larger repertoire fraction was made up by the top 250 clones in tumors than in blood (p = 0.039). Repertoire overlap was found to be higher between tumor regions (mean around 35%) than between tumor-adjacent (approximately 17%) or tumor-blood (about 14%) pairs, consistent with antigen-driven expansion. Bulk unsorted samples precluded comparing CD4+ and CD8+ T cell repertoires. Because sequencing covered only the TCR beta chain and unpaired alpha chains were not captured, true repertoire diversity is likely underestimated.

Blood RNA was extracted from unsorted whole blood using TRIzol reagent, and germline DNA was obtained with the DNeasy Blood & Tissue kit. Chronic HBV infection was present in the patients, and the patients were treatment-naive at sampling. Before surgery, four milliliters of peripheral blood were collected into K2EDTA tubes. TCRbeta-specific cDNA was reverse-transcribed from roughly 500 ng total RNA using a constant-region primer and ProtoScript II reverse transcriptase. TCRbeta libraries were built with three nested multiplex PCR rounds, a slightly modified ARM-PCR procedure. Sample barcodes and Illumina adapters were added in a final 25-cycle PCR with Deep VentR polymerase. Before sequencing, amplicons of 200-500 bp were purified from gel using a QIAquick gel extraction kit. The TCRbeta amplicons were sequenced with 250-bp paired-end reads on an Illumina HiSeq 2500. The published analysis was carried out like this. Trimmomatic v0.33 was used to quality-trim the reads, and FLASH v1.2.11 was used to merge paired reads so that full CDR3 sequences could be recovered. V, D and J germline segments were assigned to the rearranged TCRbeta sequences by MiGEC v1.2.1b. Clonotype statistics and Shannon-Wiener diversity indices were calculated with VDJtools v1.0.0. To reduce sampling bias, subsequent analyses other than the diversity analysis used only the 250 most abundant clonotypes in each sample. TCRdb passed the public sequencing reads through fastp at Q25 and MiXCR, retaining productive beta sequences. Every CDR3 protein is listed once, alongside the most common genes and DNA of its rows. The V and J calls and clone size come from TCRdb's table, not from the authors' own analysis. The sample profile shows 180,000 or so distinct CDR3 sequences; 60% of them were found once. Around three quarters of the sample comes from the top ten.

This clonotype was counted a few times. There is no known antigen for this receptor. Base qualities are not recorded, but no much larger clone differs from it by a single base. The origin of this receptor is a middle-aged man with primary liver carcinoma and hepatitis B virus infection. Sequencing input: peripheral blood.

CDR3 reads: CSVEDGGRAVTGELFF. In nucleotides, the sequence is TGCAGCGTTGAAGATGGCGGGAGGGCCGTCACCGGGGAGCTGTTTTTT. Recombination linked TRBV29-1 to TRBJ2-2, with 9 junctional bases fitting TRBD2. Trimming accounts for 0 bases at V and 4 bases at J, while the number of junction bases matched to no gene is 6. The CDR3 spans 16 residues, from the cysteine through the phenylalanine. Of the read, only the CDR3 DNA is kept; its 48 bases are in frame from base 1. CDR1 and CDR2 (SQVTM, ANQGSEA) derive from the germline V gene.